A selection of T cell receptor beta chains follows, all from one sample in a study of metastatic and nonmetastatic thyroid tumors. TCRdb re-clonotyped the PCR reads via MiXCR. Of roughly 48,000 clones detected, around 20% appear once; the ten largest clones hold approximately 3.9%. The sample consisted of blood. The receptors were sampled from a male donor with papillary thyroid cancer or a benign thyroid nodule (not recorded which). Some clones in this sample may be carry-over from other donors' samples. Each CDR3 is given with its conserved first and last residue. D genes are given only for firm matches. A row's size may be missing; if present it is once, few, many or a size class.

D,V,J,size,CDR3,DNA
.,TRBV28,TRBJ2-7,.,CASIPPGASYEQYF,TGTGCCAGCATTCCTCCTGGAGCCTCCTACGAGCAGTACTTC
TRBD1,TRBV6-1,TRBJ1-1,few,CASIRGQGAEAFF,TGTGCCAGCATTCGGGGACAGGGGGCTGAAGCTTTCTTT
.,TRBV7-8,TRBJ2-7,.,CASSSGTFTYEQYF,TGTGCCAGCAGCTCGGGGACATTTACCTACGAGCAGTACTTC
TRBD1,TRBV9,TRBJ2-5,many,CASSWTGEAETQYF,TGTGCCAGCAGCTGGACAGGGGAGGCGGAGACCCAGTACTTC
.,TRBV7-2,TRBJ1-4,many,CASSITAKLFF,TGTGCCAGCAGCATTACAGCTAAACTGTTTTTT
.,TRBV30,TRBJ2-2,many,CAWSVRRTGELFF,TGTGCCTGGAGTGTAAGGAGGACCGGGGAGCTGTTTTTT
TRBD2,TRBV4-2,TRBJ2-4,many,CASSQDGKGGREKNIQYF,TGTGCCAGCAGCCAAGATGGGAAGGGAGGGCGGGAGAAAAACATTCAGTACTTC
.,TRBV15,TRBJ1-1,many,CATSRAPRNTEAFF,TGTGCCACCAGCAGAGCCCCCAGGAACACTGAAGCTTTCTTT
.,TRBV28,TRBJ1-1,many,CASSLLSAGRRAFF,TGTGCCAGCAGTTTATTGTCGGCAGGGCGGCGAGCTTTCTTT
.,TRBV6-1,TRBJ2-2,many,CASSEGTNSNTGELFF,TGTGCCAGCAGTGAAGGGACTAATTCGAACACCGGGGAGCTGTTTTTT
.,TRBV6-1,TRBJ2-7,few,CASTTLSGLADSYEQYF,TGTGCCAGCACTACGCTTAGTGGGCTAGCTGACTCCTACGAGCAGTACTTC
TRBD1,TRBV14,TRBJ1-1,.,CASSLWTGASPNTEAFF,TGTGCCAGCAGCCTTTGGACAGGGGCCTCTCCGAACACTGAAGCTTTCTTT
TRBD2,TRBV6-4,TRBJ2-1,many,CASKDLAGSSNEQFF,TGTGCCAGCAAGGACCTAGCGGGAAGTTCTAATGAGCAGTTCTTC
TRBD1,TRBV2,TRBJ2-7,many,CASSIPRQGAYEQYF,TGTGCCAGCAGTATACCCCGACAGGGGGCCTACGAGCAGTACTTC
TRBD1,TRBV4-1,TRBJ2-7,many,CASSQRQGLTYEQYF,TGCGCCAGCAGCCAAAGACAGGGGTTAACCTACGAGCAGTACTTC
.,TRBV5-5,TRBJ1-1,many,CASSSFPGQNTEAFF,TGTGCCAGCAGCTCATTCCCGGGACAGAACACTGAAGCTTTCTTT
TRBD1,TRBV30,TRBJ1-5,few,CAWRATGGGQPQHF,TGTGCCTGGAGAGCCACAGGGGGCGGTCAGCCCCAGCATTTT
.,TRBV20-1,TRBJ1-1,.,CSARDDFQGYTEAFF,TGCAGTGCTAGAGACGACTTCCAGGGTTACACTGAAGCTTTCTTT
.,TRBV19,TRBJ1-2,medium-sized,CASSILHSQGYGYTF,TGTGCCAGTAGTATATTGCACTCGCAGGGTTATGGCTACACCTTC
.,TRBV30,TRBJ1-5,many,CAWSAILDQPQHF,TGTGCCTGGAGTGCCATCCTTGATCAGCCCCAGCATTTT
TRBD1,TRBV27,TRBJ1-3,many,CASSLNGQGRNTIYF,TGTGCCAGCAGTTTAAACGGACAGGGGCGAAACACCATATATTTT
TRBD1,TRBV19,TRBJ2-7,many,CASSYTRDSPEQYF,TGTGCCAGCTCTTACACCCGGGACAGCCCCGAGCAGTACTTC
.,TRBV18,TRBJ2-3,many,CASSPSGNTDTQYF,TGTGCCAGCTCACCTAGCGGAAACACAGATACGCAGTATTTT
TRBD1,TRBV7-6,TRBJ2-7,many,CASSLNRGPYEQYF,TGTGCCAGCAGCCTTAACAGGGGGCCCTACGAGCAGTACTTC
TRBD1,TRBV2,TRBJ2-2,.,CASSWTGGIGELFF,TGTGCCAGCAGTTGGACAGGGGGGATCGGGGAGCTGTTTTTT
.,TRBV20-1,TRBJ1-1,.,CSAKGRAFF,TGCAGTGCCAAGGGGCGGGCTTTCTTT
TRBD2,TRBV20-1,TRBJ2-3,many,CSARILAGAYDTQYF,TGCAGTGCTAGGATACTAGCGGGGGCGTATGATACGCAGTATTTT
.,TRBV4-1,TRBJ2-2,many,CASSRRLDANTGELFF,TGCGCCAGCAGCCGCAGACTGGACGCGAACACCGGGGAGCTGTTTTTT
.,TRBV12-3/TRBV12-4,TRBJ1-1,.,CASSSGNTGGATEAFF,TGTGCCAGCAGTTCGGGGAATACCGGTGGTGCCACTGAAGCTTTCTTT
.,TRBV5-1,TRBJ1-5,few,CASSLDVSQVLQPQHF,TGCGCCAGCAGCTTGGATGTGTCTCAAGTGCTACAGCCCCAGCATTTT
.,TRBV24-1,TRBJ2-1,.,CATSDPASGVEFF,TGTGCCACCAGTGACCCCGCTAGTGGTGTGGAGTTCTTC